This TCR beta chain was profiled in a study of T cells after yellow fever vaccination. Findings and limits, study-wide: Subsequent booster samples again held most clones from primary vaccination (under 98% CD4, 85% to 90% CD8).

With V trimmed by 4 bases and J by 12 bases, 10 bases remained unmatched. CDR3 size: 13 residues. Germline CDR1 reads SGHDT; CDR2 reads YYEEEE. In its sample, this clonotype was seen a few times. Its antigen remains unknown. They built TCR cDNA with 5'RACE template switching, a step that put in a universal primer site and UMIs. One entry per CDR3 protein results from TCRdb running MiXCR on the 5' RACE reads. The data hold roughly 310,000 distinct CDR3 sequences, with roughly 8.7% observed a single time. The material was PBMCs, obtained on the day of the first yellow fever vaccination. The receptor comes from a man between 18 and 35 years old who received the YFV17D yellow fever vaccine. The chain recombines TRBV5-6 with TRBJ2-7, with 10 bases matching TRBD1. DNA of the CDR3: TGTGCCAGCAGCAGAGGACAGGGGGATGTTCCGTACGTC. It encodes CASSRGQGDVPYV.